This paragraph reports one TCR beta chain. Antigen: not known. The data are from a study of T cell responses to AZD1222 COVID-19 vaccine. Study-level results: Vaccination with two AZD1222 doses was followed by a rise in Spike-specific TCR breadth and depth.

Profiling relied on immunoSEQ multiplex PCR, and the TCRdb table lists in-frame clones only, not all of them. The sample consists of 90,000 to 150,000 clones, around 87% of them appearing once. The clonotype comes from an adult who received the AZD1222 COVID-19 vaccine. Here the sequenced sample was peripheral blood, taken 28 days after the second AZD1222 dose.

The CDR3 sequence is CASSLSGGVYNEQFF. In DNA form, the CDR3 reads TGTGCCAGCAGCTTAAGCGGGGGTGTCTACAATGAGCAGTTCTTC. The rearrangement links TRBV7-9 to TRBJ2-1; 8 bases fit TRBD2. Germline V gene data show CDR1 as SEHNR and CDR2 as FQNEAQ (reference sequence). V lost 2 bases, J lost 3 bases, and 3 bases stayed unmatched. This CDR3 contains 15 residues.